Each of the 13 T cell receptor beta chains below was sequenced from the same sample in a study of technical replicates of blood from several donors. Here immunoSEQ multiplex PCR was the method, and the copy in TCRdb shows in-frame clones only, minus some. The repertoire consists of 55,000 to 65,000 clones, with more than 95% occurring once and the leading ten covering 0.19%. Input material: T cells isolated from PBMCs. Receptors were obtained from a human donor in good health.

V usage is TRBV6-5 and J usage is TRBJ1-1, with a tentative D call TRBD1 (6 bases). This CDR3 comprises 15 residues. The germline gives CDR1 MNHEY, CDR2 SVGAGI. Trimming cost V 5 bases and J 2 bases, with 15 bases left between them. DNA for the CDR3: TGTGCCAGCAGTACACAGGGCGTCCTCAACACTGAAGCTTTCTTT. Amino acid sequence: CASSTQGVLNTEAFF.

J is TRBJ2-7 and V is TRBV4-1; maybe TRBD2 (6 bases). V was trimmed by 4 bases and J by 0 bases, leaving 16 bases between them. Germline CDR1 and CDR2: MGHRA and YSYEKL. The CDR3 spans 16 residues. The CDR3, as DNA: TGCGCCAGCAGCCCATACGAATCGGACTACTCCTACGAGCAGTACTTC. Protein: CASSPYESDYSYEQYF.

The genes are TRBV5-4 and TRBJ2-7, with a weak D call TRBD2 (6 bases). Germline CDR1 and CDR2: SGHNT and YYREEE (reference sequence). CDR3 length equals 14 residues. The V gene lost 5 bases and the J gene lost 6 bases, with 18 bases spanning the gap. CDR3 nucleotide sequence: TGTGCCAGCAGTAAGGGAGGCGAAAATGGCGAGCAGTACTTC. It translates to CASSKGGENGEQYF.

CDR3 nucleotide sequence: TGTGCCAGCAGTGCTACAGGGCGAAATGAGCAGTTCTTC. It encodes CASSATGRNEQFF. V usage is TRBV6-6 and J usage is TRBJ2-1; weak D call: TRBD1 (6 bases). CDR1 is MNHNY, CDR2 SVGAGI, per germline (reference sequence). The length of the CDR3 is 13 residues. The V gene lost 5 bases and the J gene lost 7 bases, with 12 bases spanning the gap.

V gene TRBV27 combines with J gene TRBJ2-7; D perhaps matches TRBD2 (5 bases). The CDR3 is 15 amino acids. V dropped 2 bases and J dropped 4 bases, with 15 bases sitting between them. CDR1 is MNHEY, CDR2 SMNVEV, per germline (reference sequence). CDR3 in DNA: TGTGCCAGCAGTTTACTACGGGGATTTGGGTACGAGCAGTACTTC. Its translation is CASSLLRGFGYEQYF.

The chain combines TRBV25-1 with TRBJ2-1, with 14 bases that match TRBD2. The germline V gene has CDR1 MGHDK and CDR2 SYGVNS. The CDR3 has 16 residues. With V trimmed by 6 bases and J by 0 bases, 1 base remained unmatched. In DNA, the CDR3 is TGTGCCAGCAGCGGGACTAGCGGGAGCTCCTACAATGAGCAGTTCTTC. Its protein product is CASSGTSGSSYNEQFF.

J is TRBJ2-2 and V is TRBV5-1; 7 bases fit TRBD1. Germline V CDR1 and CDR2: SGHRS, YFSETQ. The CDR3 contains 17 residues. V trimming: 6 bases; J trimming: 6 bases; junction bases outside the gene matches: 17. The CDR3 DNA sequence: TGCGCCAGCACGCAACCTCTCTTTGACAGGGACGCCGGGGAGCTGTTTTTT. Encoded protein: CASTQPLFDRDAGELFF. The full variable domain, rest sourced from reference TRBV5-1 and TRBJ2-2, is KAGVTQTPRYLIKTRGQQVTLSCSPISGHRSVSWYQQTPGQGLQFLFEYFSETQRNKGNFPGRFSGRQFSNSRSEMNVSTLELGDSALYLCASTQPLFDRDAGELFFGEGSRLTVL.

The V gene is TRBV27, the J gene TRBJ1-3; tentatively, D is TRBD1 (5 bases). The germline V gene has CDR1 MNHEY and CDR2 SMNVEV (reference sequence). This CDR3 spans 17 amino acids. V dropped 5 bases and J dropped 2 bases, with 19 bases sitting between them. The CDR3 region has the DNA TGTGCCAGCAGTCACATACCCGCCGGGACTGCTGGAAACACCATATATTTT. Its translation is CASSHIPAGTAGNTIYF.

V and J are TRBV29-1 and TRBJ2-7; D is undetermined. Germline CDR1 and CDR2: SQVTM and ANQGSEA. V was shortened by 4 bases and J by 2 bases, with 12 bases between the two germline ends. CDR3 size: 13 residues. The CDR3 region has the DNA TGCAGCGTTGGGCAGTACGACACCTACGAGCAGTACTTC. This sequence encodes CSVGQYDTYEQYF.

The table lists this clone with a count of one. V is TRBV28 and J is TRBJ2-3; no clear D. Germline CDR1 reads MDHEN; CDR2 reads SYDVKM. This CDR3 spans 14 amino acids. V was shortened by 2 bases and J by 2 bases, with 8 bases between the two germline ends. As DNA, the CDR3 is TGTGCCAGCAGTTTAGTCGCAGTCACAGATACGCAGTATTTT. This gives the protein CASSLVAVTDTQYF.

The V and J genes are TRBV10-1 and TRBJ1-5; D is undetermined. Germline values: CDR1 WNHNN, CDR2 SYGVQD (reference sequence). The CDR3 extends over 13 amino acids. Trimming shortened V by 3 bases and J by 10 bases, and 13 bases separated the two germline ends. This chain's CDR3 is CASSDHGEGPQHF. DNA of the CDR3: TGCGCCAGCAGTGACCATGGGGAGGGACCCCAGCATTTT.

V and J are TRBV18 and TRBJ1-2; 9 positions agree with TRBD1. With V trimmed by 2 bases and J by 5 bases, 0 bases remained unmatched. Looked up from germline, CDR1 is KGHSH and CDR2 is LQKENI. This CDR3 spans 13 amino acids. For the CDR3, the DNA is TGTGCCAGCTCACCAGGGACAGGGTATGGCTACACCTTC. Translation gives CASSPGTGYGYTF.

This clone has only one observation. The V gene is TRBV5-8, the J gene TRBJ2-5; perhaps TRBD1 as D (5 bases). This CDR3 has 17 amino acids. CDR1 is SGHTS and CDR2 is YDEGEE in the germline V gene. The V and J ends lost 1 base and 1 base respectively, with 17 bases between them. In DNA form, the CDR3 reads TGTGCCAGCAGCTTGTCCAGGCAGGGCGTTATCCAAGAGACCCAGTACTTC. Protein: CASSLSRQGVIQETQYF.